The 4 T cell receptor beta chains reported below all come from one sample, sequenced in a study of blood T cell repertoires in COVID-19. Profiled with immunoSEQ multiplex PCR; TCRdb holds only in-frame clones, not every one. The table includes about 35,000 clones, about 83% detected once. The sequencing sample was made of peripheral blood. These receptors originate from a man aged 50 to 59 with acute or convalescent COVID-19.

This clone was recorded once. The V and J genes are TRBV30 and TRBJ2-7, with D perhaps matching TRBD2 (6 bases). The V end was cut by 0 bases, the J end by 4 bases, with 7 bases between. The CDR3 contains 12 residues. Germline V gene data show CDR1 as GTSNPN and CDR2 as SVGIG (reference sequence). The CDR3 spells CAWSVGGYEQYF. The CDR3 DNA is TGTGCCTGGAGTGTAGGAGGGTACGAGCAGTACTTC.

This clone has just one count. V usage is TRBV5-1 and J usage is TRBJ1-1; D is possibly TRBD1 (6 bases). V shed 4 bases and J shed 6 bases, with 13 bases lying between them. Looked up from germline, CDR1 is SGHRS and CDR2 is YFSETQ. There are 13 residues in the CDR3. The DNA of the CDR3 is TGCGCCAGCAGCCCAGGGGCATTGGCTGAAGCTTTCTTT. Its protein product is CASSPGALAEAFF.

This clone was seen only a few times. In DNA form, the CDR3 reads TGTGCCAGTAGTATATTTGGGGACAGGGGGCTGGATGAGCAGTTCTTC. Its translation is CASSIFGDRGLDEQFF. J is TRBJ2-1 and V is TRBV19; 12 bases are shared with TRBD1. After removal of 2 bases from V and 8 bases from J, the junction contained 7 bases not matched to a gene. Germline assignment: CDR1 LNHDA and CDR2 SQIVND (reference sequence). The CDR3 totals 16 residues.

The V call is TRBV4-1, the J call TRBJ2-3; 8 bases match TRBD2. This CDR3 has 15 residues. Trimming removed 1 base from V and 6 bases from J; junction bases left unmatched: 6. Germline V gives CDR1 MGHRA, CDR2 YSYEKL. The CDR3 region has the DNA TGCGCCAGCAGCCAAGGAGCGGGAGTAGGGGATACGCAGTATTTT. Its protein is CASSQGAGVGDTQYF.